These 13 T cell receptor beta chains were all obtained from the same sample, sequenced in a study of CD8 T cells in ankylosing spondylitis. Study observations and caveats: A TCR beta motif of roughly 8 highly homologous variants appeared characteristic of ankylosing spondylitis blood.

These receptors have no known antigen. MiXCR was run by TCRdb on the 5' RACE reads, yielding one entry per CDR3 protein. The sample records fewer than 400,000 distinct CDR3 sequences, roughly 8% being singletons. Sequencing was done on a sample of blood, either unsorted or a sorted T cell fraction (not recorded which). Receptors were obtained from a male donor with ankylosing spondylitis.

This chain joins TRBV4-3 and TRBJ2-5; D is possibly TRBD1 (5 bases). In germline, CDR1 is LGHNA, CDR2 YSLEER. CDR3 length: 14 residues. V was pared by 1 base and J by 1 base, with 7 bases between. The CDR3 region has the DNA TGCGCCAGCAGCCAAGTTGACAGCCAAGAGACCCAGTACTTC. Residues: CASSQVDSQETQYF.

Only a few counts were recorded for this clonotype. This chain links TRBV20-1 with TRBJ1-2; D is uncertain. V lost 0 bases to trimming and J lost 7 bases, with 18 bases between them. Germline V gene data show CDR1 as DFQATT and CDR2 as SNEGSKA (reference sequence). The CDR3 length is 15 residues. CDR3: CSARDQRTAIPGYTF. CDR3 in DNA: TGCAGTGCTAGAGATCAAAGGACCGCCATACCTGGCTACACCTTC.

The chain links TRBV4-1 to TRBJ1-5; TRBD1 is a possible D gene (5 bases). Germline CDR1 and CDR2: MGHRA and YSYEKL. The ends were cut back, 0 bases at V and 2 bases at J, with 14 bases in the middle. CDR3 length: 17 residues. The CDR3 spells CASSQEGLPPGNQPQHF. DNA for the CDR3: TGCGCCAGCAGCCAAGAGGGACTTCCACCGGGCAATCAGCCCCAGCATTTT.

This clonotype was counted many times. The chain has TRBV7-2 and TRBJ2-1, with D unresolved. Germline lookup yields CDR1 SGHTA and CDR2 FQGNSA. Trimming stripped 1 base from V and 10 bases from J, with 5 bases between. The CDR3 is 11 amino acids. CDR3 sequence: CASSLGWEQFF. CDR3 nucleotides: TGTGCCAGCAGCTTAGGGTGGGAGCAGTTCTTC.

This clonotype was seen many times. The chain employs TRBV10-3 and TRBJ2-1; a weak D match, TRBD2 (5 bases). Per the germline V gene, CDR1 is ENHRY and CDR2 is SYGVKD. Between the trimmed V and J ends, which lost 6 bases and 5 bases, there was a span of 11 bases. The CDR3 covers 13 residues. DNA for the CDR3: TGTGCCATCAGACCGGGAACTAACAATGAGCAGTTCTTC. It translates to CAIRPGTNNEQFF.

This clonotype was picked up a small number of times. The gene calls are TRBV11-2 and TRBJ1-6; D is ambiguous. V shed 5 bases and J shed 0 bases, with 8 bases lying between them. CDR1 and CDR2 from the germline V gene are SGHAT and FQNNGV. This CDR3 region has 15 residues. CDR3 amino acids: CASSKTVSYNSPLHF. The CDR3 DNA follows: TGTGCCAGCAGCAAAACAGTCTCCTATAATTCACCCCTCCACTTT.

The sample holds many counts of this clonotype. The genes are TRBV29-1 and TRBJ2-3; no reliable D call. The CDR3 is 10 residues long. V was pared by 8 bases and J by 6 bases, with 9 bases between. Germline values: CDR1 SQVTM, CDR2 ANQGSEA. The CDR3 spells CSIQWDTQYF. Written as DNA, the CDR3 is TGCAGCATTCAGTGGGATACGCAGTATTTT.

In this sample, this clonotype turned up a few times. J is TRBJ2-1 and V is TRBV29-1; tentative D call: TRBD2 (5 bases). The germline gives CDR1 SQVTM, CDR2 ANQGSEA. Trimming left V 4 bases short and J 2 bases short, with 12 bases between. This CDR3 comprises 14 residues. The CDR3 DNA reads TGCAGCGTTGCCGCAACGGGGACCTACAATGAGCAGTTCTTC. It specifies CSVAATGTYNEQFF.

The chain joins TRBV6-5 to TRBJ2-6, with 7 bases lining up with TRBD1. CDR1 is MNHEY, CDR2 SVGAGI, per germline. Unmatched junction bases numbered 7, after V lost 2 bases and J lost 0 bases. The CDR3 spans 18 residues. Here the CDR3 DNA reads TGTGCCAGCAGTTACCGACAGGGTTCAAACTCTGGGGCCAACGTCCTGACTTTC. Translating gives CASSYRQGSNSGANVLTF.

The chain combines TRBV12-3 or TRBV12-4 with TRBJ2-2; 12 nucleotides align to TRBD2. The CDR3 totals 17 residues. V was pared by 5 bases and J by 5 bases, with 9 bases of the junction left unmatched. The CDR3 sequence is CASSSPSGRARTGELFF. The CDR3 region has the DNA TGTGCCAGCAGTAGTCCTAGCGGGAGGGCCCGGACCGGGGAGCTGTTTTTT.

This clonotype was observed a few times. The chain joins TRBV5-1 to TRBJ1-1; possibly TRBD1 for D (5 bases). The ends were cut back, 1 base at V and 4 bases at J, with 11 bases in the middle. This CDR3 region has 14 residues. Per the germline V gene, CDR1 is SGHRS and CDR2 is YFSETQ. In DNA form, the CDR3 reads TGCGCCAGCAGCTTGAGGGGAAGTAGCACTGAAGCTTTCTTT. It encodes CASSLRGSSTEAFF.

At least ten counts were recorded for this clonotype. V gene TRBV12-3 or TRBV12-4 combines with J gene TRBJ2-2; D call uncertain. The CDR3 extends over 12 amino acids. V lost 7 bases and J 5 bases, leaving 8 bases between the germline ends. The CDR3 nucleotides read TGTGCCAGCATCCAGAGAACCGGGGAGCTGTTTTTT. Its translation: CASIQRTGELFF.

In this sample, this clonotype turned up a few times. The chain links TRBV5-1 to TRBJ2-1; 10 nucleotides agree with TRBD1. CDR1 and CDR2 (germline): SGHRS, YFSETQ. The CDR3 is 16 residues long. With V trimmed by 0 bases and J by 12 bases, 12 bases remained unmatched. The DNA of the CDR3 is TGCGCCAGCAGCTTGGGAACGGGACAGGGGATAGGATGGCAGTTCTTC. Translated, it gives CASSLGTGQGIGWQFF.